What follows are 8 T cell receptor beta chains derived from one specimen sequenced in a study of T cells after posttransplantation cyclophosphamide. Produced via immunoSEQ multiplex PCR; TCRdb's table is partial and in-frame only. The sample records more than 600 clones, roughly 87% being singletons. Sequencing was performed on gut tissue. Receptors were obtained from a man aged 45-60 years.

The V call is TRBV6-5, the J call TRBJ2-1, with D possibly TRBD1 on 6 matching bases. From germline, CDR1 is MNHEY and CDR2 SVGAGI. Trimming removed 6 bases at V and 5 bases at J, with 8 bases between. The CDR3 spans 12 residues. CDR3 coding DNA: TGTGCCAGCAGGGACAGCCACAATGAGCAGTTCTTC. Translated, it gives CASRDSHNEQFF.

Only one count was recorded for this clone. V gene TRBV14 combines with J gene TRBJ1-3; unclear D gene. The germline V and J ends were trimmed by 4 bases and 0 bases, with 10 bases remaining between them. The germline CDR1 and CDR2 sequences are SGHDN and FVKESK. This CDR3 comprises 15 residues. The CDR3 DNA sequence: TGTGCCAGCAGCCCCGACTTTAGCTCTGGAAACACCATATATTTT. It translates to CASSPDFSSGNTIYF.

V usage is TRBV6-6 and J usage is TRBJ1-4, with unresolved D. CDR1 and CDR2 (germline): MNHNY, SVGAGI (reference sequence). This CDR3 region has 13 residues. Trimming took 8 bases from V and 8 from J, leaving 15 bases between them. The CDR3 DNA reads TGTGCCAGCGGAGAGTCGACGGAGGAAAAACTGTTTTTT. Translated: CASGESTEEKLFF.

CDR3 DNA sequence: TGTGCCAGCAGCTTAAGGGCGGGGGGTGTAAAAAACACAGATACGCAGTATTTT. This gives the protein CASSLRAGGVKNTDTQYF. The rearrangement joins TRBV7-3 to TRBJ2-3; TRBD2 aligns across 8 bases. This CDR3 comprises 18 residues. Germline V gene sequence: CDR1 SGHTA, CDR2 FQGTGA. Trimming removed 1 base from V and 2 bases from J; junction bases left unmatched: 11.

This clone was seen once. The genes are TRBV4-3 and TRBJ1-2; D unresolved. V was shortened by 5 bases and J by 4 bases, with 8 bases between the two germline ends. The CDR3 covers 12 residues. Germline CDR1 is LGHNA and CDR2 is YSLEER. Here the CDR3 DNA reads TGCGCCAGCAGCTACTCCACCTATGGCTACACCTTC. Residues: CASSYSTYGYTF.

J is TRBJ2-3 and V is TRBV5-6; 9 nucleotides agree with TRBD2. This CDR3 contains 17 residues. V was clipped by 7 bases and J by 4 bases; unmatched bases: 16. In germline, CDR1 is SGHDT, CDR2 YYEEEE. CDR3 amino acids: CASAGSGGLKGADTQYF. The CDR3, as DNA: TGTGCCAGCGCAGGTAGCGGGGGCCTAAAAGGCGCAGATACGCAGTATTTT.

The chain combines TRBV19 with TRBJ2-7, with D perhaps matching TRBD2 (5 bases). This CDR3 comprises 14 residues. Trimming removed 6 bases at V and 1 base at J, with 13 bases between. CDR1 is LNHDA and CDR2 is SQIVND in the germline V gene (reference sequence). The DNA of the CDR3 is TGTGCCAGTAGGGGCGGACTCAAATCCTACGAGCAGTACTTC. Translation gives CASRGGLKSYEQYF. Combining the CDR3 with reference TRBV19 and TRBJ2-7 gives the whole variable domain DGGITQSPKYLFRKEGQNVTLSCEQNLNHDAMYWYRQDPGQGLRLIYYSQIVNDFQKGDIAEGYSVSREKKESFPLTVTSAQKNPTAFYLCASRGGLKSYEQYFGPGTRLTVT.

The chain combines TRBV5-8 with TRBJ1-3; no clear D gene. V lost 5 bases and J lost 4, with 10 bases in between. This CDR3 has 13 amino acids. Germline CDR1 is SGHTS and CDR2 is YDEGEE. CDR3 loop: CASRAPGGNTIYF. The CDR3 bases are TGTGCCAGCAGGGCACCGGGGGGAAACACCATATATTTT.